This TCR beta chain comes out of a study of T cell changes during pregnancy in multiple sclerosis. Clones were sequenced by immunoSEQ multiplex PCR, and TCRdb holds only the in-frame ones, with some missing. Of some 36,000 clones listed, 90% to 95% were seen once; the top ten hold approximately 0.37%. Germline CDR1 and CDR2: KGHSH and LQKENI. The junction had 11 bases not matched to a gene; V was cut back by 6 bases and J by 0 bases. The CDR3 has 17 amino acids. The genes are TRBV18 and TRBJ1-3, with 7 bases matching TRBD1. The origin of this receptor is a female donor with multiple sclerosis, enrolled in a pregnancy study. The sample here was CD4+ T cells from peripheral blood mononuclear cells, taken in the second trimester of pregnancy. CDR3 loop: CASSDPTDRDSGNTIYF. As DNA, the CDR3 is TGTGCCAGCTCCGACCCTACCGACAGGGACTCTGGAAACACCATATATTTT.